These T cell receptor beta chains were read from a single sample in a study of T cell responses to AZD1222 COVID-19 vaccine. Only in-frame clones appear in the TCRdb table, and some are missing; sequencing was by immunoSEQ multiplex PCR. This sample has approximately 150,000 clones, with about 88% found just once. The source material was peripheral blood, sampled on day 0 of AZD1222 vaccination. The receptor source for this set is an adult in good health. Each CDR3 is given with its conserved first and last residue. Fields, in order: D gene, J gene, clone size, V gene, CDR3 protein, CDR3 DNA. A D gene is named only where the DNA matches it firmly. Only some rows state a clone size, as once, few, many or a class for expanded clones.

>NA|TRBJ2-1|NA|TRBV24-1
CATSEGGAGRNEQFF
TGTGCCACCAGTGAAGGGGGGGCAGGTCGCAATGAGCAGTTCTTC
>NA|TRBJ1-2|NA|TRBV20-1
CSARGGTF
TGCAGTGCGCGGGGGGGGACCTTC
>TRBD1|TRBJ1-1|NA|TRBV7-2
CASSLARTGAGAFF
TGTGCCAGCAGCTTAGCTCGGACAGGGGCCGGGGCTTTCTTT
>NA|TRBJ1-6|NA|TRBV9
CASGAGDSSYNSPLHF
TGTGCCAGCGGGGCCGGGGATAGCTCCTATAATTCACCCCTCCACTTT
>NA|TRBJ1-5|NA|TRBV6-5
CASSDRLRGNQPQHF
TGTGCCAGCAGCGACAGGCTTAGGGGCAATCAGCCCCAGCATTTT
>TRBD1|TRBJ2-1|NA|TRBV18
CASSPPGTGQDGEQFF
TGTGCCAGCTCACCACCGGGAACTGGACAGGATGGTGAGCAGTTCTTC
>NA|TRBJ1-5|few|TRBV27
CASSLVGGGARQPQHF
TGTGCCAGCAGTTTAGTGGGGGGGGGCGCGAGGCAGCCCCAGCATTTT
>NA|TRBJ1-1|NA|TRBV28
CASSLPRAGTEAFF
TGTGCCAGCAGTTTACCGAGGGCTGGCACTGAAGCTTTCTTT
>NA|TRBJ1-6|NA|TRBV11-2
CASSPRQFGSPLHF
TGTGCCAGCAGCCCCCGCCAGTTCGGTTCACCCCTCCACTTT
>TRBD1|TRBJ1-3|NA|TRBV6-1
CASSDPGQGANGNTIYF
TGTGCCAGCAGTGATCCGGGACAGGGGGCTAATGGAAACACCATATATTTT
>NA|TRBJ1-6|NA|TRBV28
CASRSGSTNSPLHF
TGTGCCAGCAGATCCGGGAGCACAAATTCACCCCTCCACTTT
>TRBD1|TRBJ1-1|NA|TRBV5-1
CASSSIQGMNTEAFF
TGCGCCAGCAGCTCGATACAGGGGATGAACACTGAAGCTTTCTTT
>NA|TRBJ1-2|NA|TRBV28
CASDRQPNYGYTF
TGTGCCAGCGACAGACAGCCGAACTATGGCTACACCTTC
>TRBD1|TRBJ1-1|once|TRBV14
CASSLGTGVEAFF
TGTGCCAGCAGCCTTGGGACAGGGGTTGAAGCTTTCTTT
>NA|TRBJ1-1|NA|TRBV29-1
CSVVPRAMNTEAFF
TGCAGCGTTGTCCCCAGGGCGATGAACACTGAAGCTTTCTTT
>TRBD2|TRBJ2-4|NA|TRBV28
CASTRGGANIQYF
TGTGCCAGCACCCGGGGGGGCGCGAACATTCAGTACTTC
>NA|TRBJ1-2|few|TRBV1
CTSSQDKGTDNGYTF
TGCACCAGCAGCCAAGATAAAGGGACCGATAATGGCTACACCTTC
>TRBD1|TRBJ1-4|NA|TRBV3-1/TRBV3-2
CASSFDREGEKLFF
TGTGCCAGCAGCTTCGACAGGGAGGGTGAAAAACTGTTTTTT
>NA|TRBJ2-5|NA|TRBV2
CASRLGLQETQYF
TGTGCCAGCAGATTGGGACTTCAAGAGACCCAGTACTTC
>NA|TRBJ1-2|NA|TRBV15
CATSRDQTKDRNYGYTF
TGTGCCACCAGCAGAGATCAAACAAAAGACAGAAACTATGGCTACACCTTC
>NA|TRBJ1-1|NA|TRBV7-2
CASSTMDSTEAFF
TGTGCCAGCAGTACCATGGACAGCACTGAAGCTTTCTTT
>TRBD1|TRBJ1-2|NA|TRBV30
CAWSVQGAGYGYTF
TGTGCCTGGAGTGTTCAGGGGGCAGGCTATGGCTACACCTTC
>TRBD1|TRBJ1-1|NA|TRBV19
CASSIEIGQGGNEAFF
TGTGCCAGTAGTATTGAAATCGGGCAGGGGGGGAATGAAGCTTTCTTT
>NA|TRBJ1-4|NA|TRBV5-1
CASSLLGQNNEKLFF
TGCGCCAGCAGCTTGTTAGGACAGAATAATGAAAAACTGTTTTTT
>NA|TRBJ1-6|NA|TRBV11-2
CASSLEGVGSPLHF
TGTGCCAGCAGCTTAGAGGGGGTAGGCTCACCCCTCCACTTT
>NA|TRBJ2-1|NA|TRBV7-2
CASSLRGTGNEQFF
TGTGCCAGCAGCTTGCGCGGCACAGGGAATGAGCAGTTCTTC
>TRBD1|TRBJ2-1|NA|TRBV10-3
CAIRQGAGEQFF
TGTGCCATCAGGCAGGGGGCAGGTGAGCAGTTCTTC
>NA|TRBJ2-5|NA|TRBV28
CASSLAGGRPETQYF
TGTGCCAGCAGTTTAGCCGGGGGGCGCCCCGAGACCCAGTACTTC
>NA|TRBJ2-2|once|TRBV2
CASSVMGTTGELFF
TGTGCCAGCAGTGTCATGGGGACCACCGGGGAGCTGTTTTTT
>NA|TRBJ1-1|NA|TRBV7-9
CASSYYQNTEAFF
TGTGCCAGCAGCTATTACCAGAACACTGAAGCTTTCTTT
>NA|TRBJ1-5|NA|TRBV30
CAWSVGLIGNQPQHF
TGTGCCTGGAGTGTGGGACTTATAGGCAATCAGCCCCAGCATTTT
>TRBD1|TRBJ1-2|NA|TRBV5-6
CASSLGTGGDYGYTF
TGTGCCAGCAGCTTGGGGACAGGGGGCGACTATGGCTACACCTTC
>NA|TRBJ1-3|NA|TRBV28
CATGRAFSGNTIYF
TGTGCCACCGGGAGAGCATTCTCTGGAAACACCATATATTTT
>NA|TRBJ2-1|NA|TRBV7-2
CASSLNGRGSYNEQFF
TGTGCCAGCAGCTTAAATGGGCGGGGCTCCTACAATGAGCAGTTCTTC
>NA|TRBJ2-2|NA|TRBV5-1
CASSLVGPPGELFF
TGCGCCAGCAGCTTGGTGGGACCACCCGGGGAGCTGTTTTTT
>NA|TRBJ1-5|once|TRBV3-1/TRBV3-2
CASSQDASGNQPQHF
TGTGCCAGCAGCCAAGATGCCAGCGGTAATCAGCCCCAGCATTTT
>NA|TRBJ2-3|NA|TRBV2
CASRGPPDTDTQYF
TGTGCCAGCAGGGGGCCTCCCGACACAGATACGCAGTATTTT
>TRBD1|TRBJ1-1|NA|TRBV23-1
CASRTGATNTEAFF
TGCGCCAGCAGGACAGGGGCGACGAACACTGAAGCTTTCTTT
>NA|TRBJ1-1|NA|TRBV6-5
CAAHVWGSYTEAFF
TGTGCCGCTCATGTTTGGGGTAGTTACACTGAAGCTTTCTTT
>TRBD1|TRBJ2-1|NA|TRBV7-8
CASSPDRSNEQFF
TGTGCCAGCAGCCCGGACAGGAGTAATGAGCAGTTCTTC
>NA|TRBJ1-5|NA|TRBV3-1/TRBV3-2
CASSQSPGLRQPQHF
TGTGCCAGCAGCCAATCTCCGGGGTTAAGGCAGCCCCAGCATTTT
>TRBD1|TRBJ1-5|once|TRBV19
CASSNAGGRQPQHF
TGTGCCAGTAGCAACGCAGGGGGTCGACAGCCCCAGCATTTT
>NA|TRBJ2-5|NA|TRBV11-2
CASSSRWGWGQETQYF
TGTGCCAGCAGCTCCCGGTGGGGTTGGGGCCAAGAGACCCAGTACTTC
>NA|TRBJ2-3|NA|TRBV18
CASSPLEGTDTQYF
TGTGCCAGCTCACCCCTGGAGGGGACAGATACGCAGTATTTT
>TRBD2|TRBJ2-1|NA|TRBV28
CASSHGTSGRAGNEQFF
TGTGCCAGCAGTCACGGGACTAGCGGGAGGGCCGGCAATGAGCAGTTCTTC
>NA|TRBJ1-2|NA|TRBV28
CASSRGYGYTF
TGTGCCAGCAGTAGGGGGTATGGCTACACCTTC
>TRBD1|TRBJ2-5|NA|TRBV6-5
CASSYLGQQETQYF
TGTGCCAGCAGTTACCTGGGACAGCAAGAGACCCAGTACTTC
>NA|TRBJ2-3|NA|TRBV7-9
CASSSPVITDTQYF
TGTGCCAGCAGTTCCCCCGTGATCACAGATACGCAGTATTTT
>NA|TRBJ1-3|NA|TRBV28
CASGGLRSGNTIYF
TGTGCCAGCGGAGGTCTGCGCTCTGGAAACACCATATATTTT
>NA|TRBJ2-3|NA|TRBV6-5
CAPLDTDTQYF
TGTGCCCCTCTGGACACAGATACGCAGTATTTT
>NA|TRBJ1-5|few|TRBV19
CASHDRLTQTVNQPQHF
TGTGCCAGCCACGACAGGCTGACACAAACCGTCAATCAGCCCCAGCATTTT
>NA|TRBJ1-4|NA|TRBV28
CASLPQGGMGNEKLFF
TGTGCCAGCCTACCCCAGGGAGGGATGGGTAATGAAAAACTGTTTTTT
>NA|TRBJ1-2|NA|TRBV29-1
CSVVIVGLRGGYTF
TGCAGCGTTGTCATTGTCGGGCTCCGGGGCGGCTACACCTTC
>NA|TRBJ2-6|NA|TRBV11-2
CASSLDSGLRGANVLTF
TGTGCCAGCAGCTTAGATTCGGGTCTCCGCGGGGCCAACGTCCTGACTTTC
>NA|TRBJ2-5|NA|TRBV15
CATSRDGQETQYF
TGTGCCACCAGCAGAGACGGCCAAGAGACCCAGTACTTC